This record concerns one T cell receptor beta chain sequence. Antigen unknown. This sample is part of a study of shared clonotypes between healthy human individuals. Study in general: Donors, aged 18 to 49, were a couple of women and three men. General observations from the study: Roughly 5% was the fraction of naive CD4 clonotypes found shared across a few donors.

The deep-level immunoSEQ assay was used. Per sorted-subset replicate PCR, input was around 220 ng DNA, representing around 29,000 T cell genomes. Assay: immunoSEQ multiplex PCR; the TCRdb copy retains only in-frame clones and omits some. This sample has 550,000 to 850,000 clones, with approximately 79% found just once. The CDR3 is made up of 17 amino acids. The V gene end was trimmed by 3 bases and the J gene end by 2 bases; junction bases not matched to a gene: 6. Germline V gene lookup returns CDR1 ENHRY and CDR2 SYGVKD. The receptor's source is a woman in her twenties or thirties in good health. The sample was memory CD4+ T cells sorted from blood. The subset denotes: CD45RA-negative fraction. The chain carries TRBV10-3 and TRBJ2-6, with 8 nucleotides matching TRBD1. CDR3 coding DNA: TGTGCCATCAGTGATTACTGGACAGGGACTGGGGCCAACGTCCTGACTTTC. Protein: CAISDYWTGTGANVLTF.